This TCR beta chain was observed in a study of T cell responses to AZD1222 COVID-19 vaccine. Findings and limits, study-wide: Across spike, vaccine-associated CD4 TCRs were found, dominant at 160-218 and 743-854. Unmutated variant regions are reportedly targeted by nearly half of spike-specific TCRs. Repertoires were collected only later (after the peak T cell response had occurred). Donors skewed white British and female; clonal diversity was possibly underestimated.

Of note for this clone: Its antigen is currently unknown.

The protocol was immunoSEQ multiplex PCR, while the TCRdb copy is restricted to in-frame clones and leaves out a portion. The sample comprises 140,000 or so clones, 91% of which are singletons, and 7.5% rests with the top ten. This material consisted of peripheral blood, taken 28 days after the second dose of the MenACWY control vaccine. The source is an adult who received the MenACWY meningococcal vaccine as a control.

Here the CDR3 reads CASIPGLRAAFF. The DNA of the CDR3 is TGTGCCAGCATTCCTGGGCTCAGAGCCGCTTTCTTT. V usage is TRBV2 and J usage is TRBJ1-1; D gene uncertain. Trimming stripped 7 bases from V and 11 bases from J, with 17 bases between. Germline CDR1 SNHLY, CDR2 FYNNEI. The CDR3 runs 12 residues. The full variable domain, rest sourced from reference TRBV2 and TRBJ1-1, is EPEVTQTPSHQVTQMGQEVILRCVPISNHLYFYWYRQILGQKVEFLVSFYNNEISEKSEIFDDQFSVERPDGSNFTLKIRSTKLEDSAMYFCASIPGLRAAFFGQGTRLTVV.